Here is one T cell receptor beta chain with its context. Its antigen remains undetermined. It has no much larger one-base neighbor in the sample; base qualities were not kept. Peripheral blood CD8+ and CD4+ T cells from healthy donors, Susac syndrome patients and multiple sclerosis patients were profiled using high-throughput TCR beta sequencing. Treatment-naive patients with stable or active relapsing-remitting disease fulfilling revised McDonald criteria were used as multiple sclerosis controls. Bulk CD8+ and CD4+ T cells were purified magnetically by negative isolation, whereas CD8+ TEMRA cells were enriched by FACS. Blood was collected in EDTA tubes and processed within 24 hours, with PBMCs isolated through density gradient centrifugation. PBMCs destined for TCR sequencing were cryopreserved in liquid nitrogen and later thawed in a 37 °C water bath. The sorted or isolated CD4+, CD8+ and CD8+ TEMRA cells reached a purity of at least 90%.

The data stem from a study of CD8 T cells in Susac syndrome (dated 2019 in TCRdb). Some background on the complete study: Repertoire sequencing was used to test whether CD8+ T cell activation and differentiation in Susac syndrome was antigen driven. CD8+ T cell repertoire clonality was compared between about 12 healthy donors, some 14 Susac syndrome patients and around 15 multiple sclerosis patients. Results the study describes overall, beyond this receptor: The number of individuals in the TCR sequencing and HLA analysis was recognized as being relatively small.

RNA was extracted using the RNeasy kit, and about 0.45 to 1 ug of the RNA was reverse transcribed with random hexamers. The immunoSEQ multiplex PCR assay, covering 54 Vbeta and 13 Jbeta segments, was used to amplify TCR beta CDR3 regions. To correct PCR amplification bias, a synthetic template baseline was used for both primer optimization and computational correction. Regarding the original processing steps: Only productive sequences were kept, with reads annotated to V, D and J genes according to IMGT and analyzed in immunoSEQ Analyzer. Clonality was computed as one minus Shannon entropy normalized by log2 of the number of productive unique sequences. For each patient and control, public and private clones were evaluated among the 100 most prevalent clones. Clones were defined as Susac-specific if absent from the healthy and MS cohorts, from roughly 1,100 published viral clones and from other ImmuneACCESS disease sequences. TCRdb trimmed public reads at Q25 via fastp, called clones via MiXCR and kept in-frame beta chains. Every distinct CDR3 protein forms one entry, paired with its most common genes and DNA. The V and J calls were not made by the authors but by TCRdb's processing. The sample records about 430,000 distinct CDR3 sequences, more than 70% of which are singletons. Of the sample, about 0.12% falls within the top ten clones.

There are 12 amino acids in the CDR3, from cysteine to phenylalanine inclusive. Solely the CDR3 DNA is kept, with 36 bases framed from the first base. The CDR1 and CDR2 encoded by the germline V gene (reference sequence) are PRHDT and FYEKMQ. The trim is 8 bases for V and 8 bases for J, with a gap of 15 bases between the germline ends. The sequenced sample was CD8+ T cells from PBMCs. The rearranged segments are TRBV13 and TRBJ1-2, with the D gene not clear enough to name. The TCR originated in a human donor with multiple sclerosis. The CDR3 region reads CASLDLLGGYTF. The sequenced DNA: TGTGCCAGCTTGGACCTCCTGGGCGGCTACACCTTC.